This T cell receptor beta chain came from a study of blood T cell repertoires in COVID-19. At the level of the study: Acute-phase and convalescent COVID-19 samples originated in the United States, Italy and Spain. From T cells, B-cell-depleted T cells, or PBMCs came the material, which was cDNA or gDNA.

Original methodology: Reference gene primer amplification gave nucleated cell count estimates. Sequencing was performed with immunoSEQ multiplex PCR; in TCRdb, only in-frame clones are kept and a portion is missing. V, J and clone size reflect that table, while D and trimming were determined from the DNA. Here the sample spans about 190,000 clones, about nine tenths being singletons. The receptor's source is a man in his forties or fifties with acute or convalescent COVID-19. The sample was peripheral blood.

The CDR3 loop reads CAISESARGLMDTGELFF. The DNA for the CDR3 is TGTGCCATCAGTGAGTCGGCCAGGGGGCTTATGGACACCGGGGAGCTGTTTTTT. The rearrangement joins TRBV10-3 to TRBJ2-2; 8 positions agree with TRBD1. The CDR3 sequence is 18 residues long. Looked up from germline, CDR1 is ENHRY and CDR2 is SYGVKD. The junction had 9 bases not matched to a gene; V was cut back by 0 bases and J by 3 bases.